One sample yielded the 4 T cell receptor beta chains listed below, sequenced in a study of siplizumab effects on memory and regulatory T cells. Profiled with immunoSEQ multiplex PCR; TCRdb holds only in-frame clones, not every one. The table shows approximately 5,700 clones, with roughly half occurring only once. These receptors lack a known antigen. The cells of the mixed lymphocyte reaction underwent a roughly 6-day coculture at 37°C. The sequencing sample was made of CFSE-low (dividing) CD8+ T cells sorted from an allogeneic mixed lymphocyte reaction. These receptors were collected from a human donor in good health; the cells came from an allogeneic mixed lymphocyte reaction. Some clones in this sample may be carry-over from other donors' samples.

The table lists this clone with a few counts. The rearrangement links TRBV5-6 to TRBJ2-1, with no clear D. Trimming pared 0 bases from V and 4 bases from J, leaving 14 bases between. Germline V CDR1 and CDR2: SGHDT, YYEEEE. The CDR3 runs to 16 residues. CDR3 DNA sequence: TGTGCCAGCAGCTTGGCGAAGGACCCCCTTTACAATGAGCAGTTCTTC. Its translation: CASSLAKDPLYNEQFF.

The V gene is TRBV5-1, the J gene TRBJ2-3, with no clear D. Trimming removed 1 base from V and 4 bases from J, with 10 bases in between. Germline CDR1 SGHRS, CDR2 YFSETQ. The CDR3 covers 14 residues. The CDR3 reads CASSLFLGADTQYF. In DNA, the CDR3 is TGCGCCAGCAGCTTGTTTTTGGGTGCAGATACGCAGTATTTT.

This chain connects TRBV11-2 to TRBJ2-5, with a tentative D call TRBD2 (6 bases). The assigned J gene may be wrong: the sequence end matches TRBJ2-7 better. The germline V gene encodes CDR1 SGHAT and CDR2 FQNNGV. The CDR3 has 18 residues. The CDR3 protein is CASSLVSGDWVSSYEQYF. CDR3 bases: TGTGCCAGCAGCTTAGTATCGGGAGATTGGGTGAGCTCCTACGAGCAGTACTTC.

The rearrangement joins TRBV18 to TRBJ2-1; 7 bases match TRBD2. There are 15 residues in the CDR3. CDR1 is KGHSH and CDR2 is LQKENI in the germline V gene. With V trimmed by 2 bases and J by 3 bases, 4 bases remained unmatched. CDR3 coding DNA: TGTGCCAGCTCACCAGGGGCGGGGGTCTACAATGAGCAGTTCTTC. This sequence encodes CASSPGAGVYNEQFF.